This TCR beta chain was captured by sequencing in a study of PD-L1 blockade in urothelial cancer. Study-level background: Researchers found blood samples held a median of around 140,000 T cells.

Pretreatment sampling and on-treatment sampling together yielded between 1 and 8 samples for each patient. Losses at the gene ends were 5 bases for V and 4 bases for J; bases not matched to a gene: 9. CDR3 length: 15 amino acids. Per germline, CDR1 SGDLS and CDR2 YYNGEE. TCRdb's copy holds only in-frame clones and misses some; the assay was immunoSEQ multiplex PCR. The data show around 30,000 clones, around 87% seen once. This chain uses TRBV9 with TRBJ2-1; 7 bases align to TRBD1. The receptor was derived from a man in his fifties with urothelial cancer. The sequences come from PBMCs, collected around atezolizumab (anti-PD-L1) treatment. In nucleotides, the CDR3 is TGTGCCAGCAGTGCTACAGGGGCCGGGTACAATGAGCAGTTCTTC. Its translation is CASSATGAGYNEQFF.